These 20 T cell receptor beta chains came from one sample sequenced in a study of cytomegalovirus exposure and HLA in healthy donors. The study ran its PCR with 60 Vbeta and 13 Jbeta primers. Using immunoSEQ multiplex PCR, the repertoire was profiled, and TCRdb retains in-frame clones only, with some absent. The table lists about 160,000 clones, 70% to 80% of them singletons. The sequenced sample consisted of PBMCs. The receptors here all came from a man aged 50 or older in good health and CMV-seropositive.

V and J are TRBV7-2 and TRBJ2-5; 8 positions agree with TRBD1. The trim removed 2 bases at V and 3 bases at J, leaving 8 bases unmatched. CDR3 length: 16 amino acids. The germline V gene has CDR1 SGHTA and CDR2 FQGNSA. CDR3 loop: CASSLTTGGFEETQYF. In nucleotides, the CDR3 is TGTGCCAGCAGCTTAACCACAGGGGGATTCGAAGAGACCCAGTACTTC.

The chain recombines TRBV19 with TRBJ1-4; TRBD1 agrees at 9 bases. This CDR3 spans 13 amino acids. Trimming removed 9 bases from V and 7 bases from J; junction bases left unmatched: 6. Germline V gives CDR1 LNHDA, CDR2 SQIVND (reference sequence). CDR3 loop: CASVDRGREKLFF. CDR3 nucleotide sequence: TGTGCCAGCGTGGACAGGGGACGTGAAAAACTGTTTTTT.

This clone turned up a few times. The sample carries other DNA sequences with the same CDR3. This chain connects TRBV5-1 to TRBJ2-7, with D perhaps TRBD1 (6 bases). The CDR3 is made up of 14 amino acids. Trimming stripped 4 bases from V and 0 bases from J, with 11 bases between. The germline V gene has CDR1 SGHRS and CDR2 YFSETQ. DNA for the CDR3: TGCGCCAGCAGCCTTCGGACAGACTCCTACGAGCAGTACTTC. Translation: CASSLRTDSYEQYF.

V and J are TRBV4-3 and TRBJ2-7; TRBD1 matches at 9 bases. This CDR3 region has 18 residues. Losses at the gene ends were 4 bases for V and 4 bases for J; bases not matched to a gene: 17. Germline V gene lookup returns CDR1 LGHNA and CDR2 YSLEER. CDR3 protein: CASSPKFTPRGQGYEQYF. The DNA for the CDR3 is TGCGCCAGCAGCCCGAAGTTTACCCCTCGGGGACAGGGTTACGAGCAGTACTTC.

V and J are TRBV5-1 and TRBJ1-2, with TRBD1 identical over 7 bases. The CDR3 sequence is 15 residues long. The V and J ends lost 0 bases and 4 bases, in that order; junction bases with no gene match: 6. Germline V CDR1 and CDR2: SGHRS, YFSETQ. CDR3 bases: TGCGCCAGCAGCTTGGCGGGTGACAGGGCCTATGGCTACACCTTC. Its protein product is CASSLAGDRAYGYTF.

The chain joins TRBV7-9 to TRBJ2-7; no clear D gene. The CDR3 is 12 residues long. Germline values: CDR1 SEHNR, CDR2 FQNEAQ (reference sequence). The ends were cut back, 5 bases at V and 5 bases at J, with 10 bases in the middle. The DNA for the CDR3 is TGTGCCAGCAGCATTCAGTCTCACGAGCAGTACTTC. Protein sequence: CASSIQSHEQYF.

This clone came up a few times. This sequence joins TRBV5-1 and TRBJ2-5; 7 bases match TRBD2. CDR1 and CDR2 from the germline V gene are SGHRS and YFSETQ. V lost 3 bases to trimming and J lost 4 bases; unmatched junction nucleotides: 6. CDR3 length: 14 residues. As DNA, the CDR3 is TGCGCCAGCAGCTCTACTAGCGTAAGAGAGACCCAGTACTTC. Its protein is CASSSTSVRETQYF.

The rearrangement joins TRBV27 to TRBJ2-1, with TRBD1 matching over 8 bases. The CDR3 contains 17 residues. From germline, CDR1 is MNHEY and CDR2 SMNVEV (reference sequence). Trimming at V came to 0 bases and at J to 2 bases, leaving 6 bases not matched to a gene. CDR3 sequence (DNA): TGTGCCAGCAGTTTATCGCCTACAGGGGGACCCTACAATGAGCAGTTCTTC. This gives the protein CASSLSPTGGPYNEQFF.

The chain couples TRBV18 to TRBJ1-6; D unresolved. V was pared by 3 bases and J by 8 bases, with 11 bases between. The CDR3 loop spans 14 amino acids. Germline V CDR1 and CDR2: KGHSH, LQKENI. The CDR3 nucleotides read TGTGCCAGCTCACCCAGAGGGAAGGATTCACCCCTCCACTTT. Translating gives CASSPRGKDSPLHF.

CDR3 sequence (DNA): TGTGCCAGCAGCTTAGATGCAGGGCCTTCCTACGAGCAGTACTTC. It specifies CASSLDAGPSYEQYF. The genes are TRBV11-2 and TRBJ2-7, with D tentatively TRBD1 (5 bases). V lost 0 bases to trimming and J lost 1 base, with 10 bases between them. The CDR3 spans 15 residues. Per the germline V gene, CDR1 is SGHAT and CDR2 is FQNNGV.

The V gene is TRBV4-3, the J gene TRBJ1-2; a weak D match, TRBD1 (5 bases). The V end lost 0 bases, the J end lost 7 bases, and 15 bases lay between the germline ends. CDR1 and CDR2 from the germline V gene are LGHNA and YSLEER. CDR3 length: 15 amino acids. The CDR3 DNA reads TGCGCCAGCAGCCAAGAGGTTAAGGGACTGAGTGGCTACACCTTC. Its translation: CASSQEVKGLSGYTF.

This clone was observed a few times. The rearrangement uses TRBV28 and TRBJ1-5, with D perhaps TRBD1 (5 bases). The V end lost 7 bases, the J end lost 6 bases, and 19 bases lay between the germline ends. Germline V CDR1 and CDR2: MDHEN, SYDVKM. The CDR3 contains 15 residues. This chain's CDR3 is CASTLNTGVVQPQHF. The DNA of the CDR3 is TGTGCCAGCACCTTAAATACGGGGGTCGTTCAGCCCCAGCATTTT.

CDR3 amino acids: CASSPMTVPTEAFF. The CDR3 DNA reads TGTGCCAGCAGCCCGATGACAGTGCCCACTGAAGCTTTCTTT. The chain couples TRBV5-6 to TRBJ1-1, with D possibly matching TRBD1 (5 bases). The CDR3 length is 14 residues. Trimming removed 4 bases at V and 4 bases at J, with 14 bases between. The germline V gene has CDR1 SGHDT and CDR2 YYEEEE. Drawing the rest from reference TRBV5-6 and TRBJ1-1, the complete variable domain is DAGVTQSPTHLIKTRGQQVTLRCSPKSGHDTVSWYQQALGQGPQFIFQYYEEEERQRGNFPDRFSGHQFPNYSSELNVNALLLGDSALYLCASSPMTVPTEAFFGQGTRLTVV.

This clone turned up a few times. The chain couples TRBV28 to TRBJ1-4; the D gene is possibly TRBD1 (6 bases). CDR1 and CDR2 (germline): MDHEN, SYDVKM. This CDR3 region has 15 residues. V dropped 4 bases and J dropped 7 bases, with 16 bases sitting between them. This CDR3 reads CASSSNRVGGEKLFF. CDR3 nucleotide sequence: TGTGCCAGCAGTTCAAACAGGGTAGGGGGTGAAAAACTGTTTTTT.

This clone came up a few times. The CDR3: CASSLGLLTGELFF. DNA for the CDR3: TGTGCCAGCAGTTTGGGACTACTCACCGGGGAGCTGTTTTTT. The V call is TRBV28, the J call TRBJ2-2, with 7 bases matching TRBD2. Germline values: CDR1 MDHEN, CDR2 SYDVKM. This CDR3 region has 14 residues. V shed 3 bases, J shed 4 bases, and the junction held 2 bases outside the gene matches.

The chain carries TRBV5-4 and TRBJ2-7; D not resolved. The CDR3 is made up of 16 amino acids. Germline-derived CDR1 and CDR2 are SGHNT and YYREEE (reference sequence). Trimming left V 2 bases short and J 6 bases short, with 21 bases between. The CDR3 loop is CASSFDSLGPTGEQYF. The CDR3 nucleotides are TGTGCCAGCAGCTTCGATTCCCTGGGTCCTACGGGCGAGCAGTACTTC.

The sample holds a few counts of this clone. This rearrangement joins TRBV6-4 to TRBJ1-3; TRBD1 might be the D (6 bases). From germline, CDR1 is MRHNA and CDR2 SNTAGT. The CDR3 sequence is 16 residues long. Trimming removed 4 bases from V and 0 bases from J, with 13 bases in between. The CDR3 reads CASSGRTGPSGNTIYF. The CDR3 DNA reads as TGTGCCAGCAGTGGCCGAACAGGGCCCTCTGGAAACACCATATATTTT.

The DNA for the CDR3 is TGTGCCAGCAGACTCGACAGGGAGAGTCAGCCCCAGCATTTT. Its translation: CASRLDRESQPQHF. The chain links TRBV2 to TRBJ1-5; 7 nucleotides line up with TRBD1. The V gene's germline CDR1 is SNHLY and CDR2 FYNNEI. This CDR3 comprises 14 residues. Losses at the gene ends were 6 bases for V and 6 bases for J; bases not matched to a gene: 8.

The CDR3 spells CAWDTPNLATQYF. In DNA form, the CDR3 reads TGTGCCTGGGACACCCCCAATCTGGCCACGCAGTATTTT. This chain connects TRBV30 to TRBJ2-3, with D uncertain. The CDR3 has 13 residues. CDR1 is GTSNPN and CDR2 is SVGIG in the germline V gene (reference sequence). V was pared by 5 bases and J by 9 bases, with 18 bases between.

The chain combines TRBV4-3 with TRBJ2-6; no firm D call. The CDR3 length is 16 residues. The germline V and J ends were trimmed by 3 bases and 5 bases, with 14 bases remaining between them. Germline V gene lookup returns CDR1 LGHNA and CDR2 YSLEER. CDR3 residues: CASSQVPAVRANVLTF. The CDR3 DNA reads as TGCGCCAGCAGCCAGGTACCTGCAGTGAGGGCCAACGTCCTGACTTTC.